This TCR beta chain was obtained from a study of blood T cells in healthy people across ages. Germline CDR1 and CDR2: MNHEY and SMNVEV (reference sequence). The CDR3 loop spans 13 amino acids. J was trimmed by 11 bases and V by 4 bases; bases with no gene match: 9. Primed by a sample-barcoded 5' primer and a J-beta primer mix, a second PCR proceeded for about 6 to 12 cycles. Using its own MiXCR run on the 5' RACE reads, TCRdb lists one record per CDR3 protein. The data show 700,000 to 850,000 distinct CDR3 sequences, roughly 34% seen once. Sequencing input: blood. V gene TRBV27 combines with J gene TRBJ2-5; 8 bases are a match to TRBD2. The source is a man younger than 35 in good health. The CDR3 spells CASSSLLADEQYF. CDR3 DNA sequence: TGTGCCAGCAGTTCCCTACTAGCGGATGAGCAGTACTTC.